This is a list of T cell receptor beta chains from one sample in a study of CD4 T cells in relation to SARS-CoV-2 and coronaviruses. Using immunoSEQ multiplex PCR, the repertoire was profiled, and TCRdb retains in-frame clones only, with some absent. The sample lists under 90,000 clones, 80% to 95% seen once, with 0.23% in the top ten. The sequencing input was naive CD4+ T cells from PBMCs. The receptors shown here come from a human donor in good health. Each CDR3 is given with its conserved first and last residue.

v_gene,CDR3aa
TRBV3-1/TRBV3-2,CASSHSRGPRGHTNEKLFF
TRBV19,CASSARTGGVLNYGYTF
TRBV24-1,CATSDVRGGPETQYF
TRBV7-8,CASSLAAVRVDTEAFF
TRBV5-4,CASRQLGGRENGYTF
TRBV4-2,CASSQVRSSGRTNTDTQYF
TRBV20-1,CSARDRETQYF
TRBV5-1,CASSLSTGAADTQYF
TRBV5-1,CASSLVRSTYGYTF
TRBV6-4,CASSEGMSSYNSPLHF
TRBV6-6,CASSQSGAPYEQYF
TRBV5-6,CASSSFWGGVYNEQFF
TRBV28,CASTPPGTGANVLTF
TRBV5-1,CASSLEMGTLPLHF
TRBV12-3/TRBV12-4,CASSPLNEKTQYF
TRBV5-1,CASGLSTDTQYF
TRBV5-1,CASSSVPTSGYSYEQYF
TRBV6-6,CASSYAGGNEKLFF
TRBV7-9,CASSLVGPGPYGYTF
TRBV19,CASTTGVTVGGYTF
TRBV5-1,CASRIQGANTGELFF
TRBV5-4,CASSLSQFSEAFF
TRBV5-6,CASSTAVGGNTEAFF
TRBV10-2,CASSGVEYQETQYF
TRBV28,CASSSNRGREKLFF